A selection of T cell receptor beta chains follows, all from one sample in a study of CD8+ T cells in alopecia areata. The assay was immunoSEQ multiplex PCR, and TCRdb's table has in-frame clones only and misses some. The data show over 70,000 clones, approximately 72% seen once. This specimen consisted of CD8+ T cells sorted from blood, obtained at week 24, from a patient treated with tofacitinib. The receptors were sampled from a human donor with alopecia areata. The CDR3 runs from the conserved cysteine through the conserved F or W.

V gene	J gene	CDR3 protein
TRBV4-2	TRBJ2-7	CASSQPSGSGAPYEQYF
TRBV2	TRBJ2-1	CASSPTNNEQFF
TRBV30	TRBJ1-2	CAWSVQSRWNYGYTF
TRBV5-1	TRBJ2-7	CASSDPGTPTTYEQYF
TRBV7-3	TRBJ2-1	CASSLRLAGLYNEQFF
TRBV15	TRBJ2-1	CATSRTSGRARYEQFF
TRBV15	TRBJ2-3	CATRRGAVDTQYF
TRBV7-9	TRBJ2-7	CASSPQGPHAEQYF
TRBV28	TRBJ2-7	CASSLLLGTAYEQYF
TRBV11-2	TRBJ2-7	CASSSRTSGLYEQYF
TRBV12-5	TRBJ2-5	CASGFGFGETQYF
TRBV7-9	TRBJ1-1	CASSLESFYSGGEAFF
TRBV7-9	TRBJ1-2	CASTADSYNYGYTF
TRBV30	TRBJ2-7	CAWGGGITYEQYF
TRBV7-3	TRBJ1-6	CASSLWGQAPLHF
TRBV4-1	TRBJ2-5	CASSQAAGQVTETQYF
TRBV4-3	TRBJ1-1	CASSQDRTNTEAFF
TRBV5-1	TRBJ2-1	CASSLAGGGNEQFF
TRBV7-8	TRBJ2-1	CASSLRVGTNNEQFF
TRBV25-1	TRBJ2-1	CASSGGQGFYNEQFF
TRBV19	TRBJ1-1	CASSRGTEAFF
TRBV4-1	TRBJ2-5	CASSQVISIDAAETQYF
TRBV27	TRBJ2-7	CASSLRGPYEQYF
TRBV29-1	TRBJ1-2	CSVAIPLTHYGYTF
TRBV19	TRBJ2-1	CASNGAYNEQFF
TRBV6-6	TRBJ1-1	CASNSSPSTEAFF
TRBV6-5	TRBJ2-3	CASSPGGFTDTQYF
TRBV7-3	TRBJ2-3	CASSLIGTDTQYF
TRBV27	TRBJ2-7	CASSFLGFSGRGNEQYF
TRBV19	TRBJ2-7	CASSITLTGLDEQYF
TRBV5-4	TRBJ1-2	CASSEPEGRRGDGYTF
TRBV28	TRBJ2-5	CASRDLAEYQETQYF
TRBV13	TRBJ2-5	CASSLGRETQYF
TRBV4-3	TRBJ2-1	CASSHRSGGEQFF
TRBV2	TRBJ2-3	CASRLDRGRTDTQYF
TRBV7-9	TRBJ2-3	CASTGSDTQYF
TRBV2	TRBJ2-6	CASREELSGANVLTF
TRBV29-1	TRBJ2-1	CSVEDVASGFGSTSGSFGEQFF
TRBV5-4	TRBJ2-3	CASSLGTGVTDTQYF
TRBV7-9	TRBJ2-6	CASSTRDHSISGANVLTF
TRBV7-6	TRBJ2-1	CASSPRGWDEQFF
TRBV4-1	TRBJ2-6	CASSQDGSSGANVLTF
TRBV9	TRBJ2-7	CASSVAGAYEQYF
TRBV7-6	TRBJ1-5	CASSGMSGQPQHF
TRBV7-2	TRBJ2-7	CASSLEARPYEQYF
TRBV30	TRBJ1-3	CAHSSSGNTIYF